The clone carrying this T cell receptor (beta chain) was seen a few times. The data stem from a study of blood T cell repertoires in COVID-19. Assay: immunoSEQ multiplex PCR; the TCRdb copy retains only in-frame clones and omits some. The sample includes 150,000 to 180,000 clones, about 79% of them seen just once. Sequenced material: peripheral blood. The TCR was taken from a woman aged 60-75 years with acute or convalescent COVID-19.

The DNA for the CDR3 is TGTGCCAGCAGCTTGACAGGTCAATCGTATAGCTACGAGCAGTACTTC. Translation gives CASSLTGQSYSYEQYF. The V call is TRBV7-2, the J call TRBJ2-7; D is possibly TRBD1 (6 bases). V lost 3 bases, J lost 3 bases, and 18 bases lay in between. This CDR3 has 16 residues. Germline V gene sequence: CDR1 SGHTA, CDR2 FQGNSA.